A single sample gave rise to the 22 T cell receptor beta chains below, sequenced in a study of early T cells in non-severe SARS-CoV-2 infection. TCRdb redid the calling of the 5' RACE reads with MiXCR, one entry per CDR3 protein. The sample consists of tens of thousands of distinct CDR3 sequences, over 12% of them appearing once. Sequenced input: whole blood. The receptors stem from an adult who was a healthcare worker with PCR-confirmed SARS-CoV-2 infection or an uninfected control (not recorded which).

This clonotype was seen at least ten times. The chain joins TRBV15 to TRBJ1-6, with 10 bases that match TRBD1. In germline, CDR1 is LNHNV, CDR2 YYDKDF (reference sequence). The V segment lost 5 bases and the J segment 7 bases; nucleotides outside the gene matches: 2. The CDR3 has 14 amino acids. CDR3 in amino acids: CATSLGQGNSPLHF. Written as DNA, the CDR3 is TGTGCCACCAGCTTGGGACAGGGGAATTCACCCCTCCACTTT.

This clonotype was counted ten times or more. CDR3 loop: CASLRGGNTEAFF. As DNA, the CDR3 is TGTGCCAGCCTCCGGGGCGGTAACACTGAAGCTTTCTTT. The rearrangement joins TRBV6-1 to TRBJ1-1, with D perhaps matching TRBD1 (5 bases). The CDR3 totals 13 residues. V lost 8 bases and J 2 bases, leaving 12 bases between the germline ends. CDR1 MNHNS and CDR2 SASEGT come from the germline V gene.

The chain recombines TRBV7-2 with TRBJ2-5, with TRBD2 identical over 14 bases. The CDR3 is 16 residues long. Trimming removed 5 bases from V and 6 bases from J; junction bases left unmatched: 8. Per the germline V gene, CDR1 is SGHTA and CDR2 is FQGNSA. CDR3 residues: CASSPPTSGRAKTQYF. CDR3 bases: TGTGCCAGCAGCCCCCCGACTAGCGGGAGGGCGAAGACCCAGTACTTC.

V gene TRBV20-1 combines with J gene TRBJ1-5, with TRBD1 matching over 7 bases. Germline V gene lookup returns CDR1 DFQATT and CDR2 SNEGSKA (reference sequence). V was pared by 6 bases and J by 1 base, with 12 bases of the junction left unmatched. The CDR3 has 16 residues. The CDR3 region is CSARRQGPKSNQPQHF. The CDR3 DNA reads TGCAGTGCAAGACGACAGGGACCAAAAAGCAATCAGCCCCAGCATTTT.

This clonotype was seen at least ten times. This chain links TRBV20-1 with TRBJ2-7; D uncertain. Germline V gene sequence: CDR1 DFQATT, CDR2 SNEGSKA (reference sequence). The CDR3 extends over 12 amino acids. V shed 3 bases and J shed 2 bases, with 8 bases lying between them. This CDR3 reads CSASGATYEQYF. The CDR3 DNA is TGCAGTGCTAGCGGCGCAACCTACGAGCAGTACTTC.

This clonotype was counted at least ten times. This rearrangement joins TRBV2 to TRBJ2-7; D gene uncertain. Trimming took 3 bases from V and 6 from J, leaving 9 bases between them. Germline CDR1 reads SNHLY; CDR2 reads FYNNEI. CDR3 length: 12 residues. CDR3 sequence (DNA): TGTGCCAGCAGTGACCGGATTCGCGAGCAGTACTTC. It codes for CASSDRIREQYF.

This clonotype has ten or more counts. The chain couples TRBV29-1 to TRBJ1-1; D is unclear. The CDR3 length is 11 residues. Germline lookup yields CDR1 SQVTM and CDR2 ANQGSEA. Trimming left V 6 bases short and J 1 base short, with 6 bases between. As DNA, the CDR3 is TGCAGCGTGATAGCGAACACTGAAGCTTTCTTT. It is translated as CSVIANTEAFF.

The rearrangement joins TRBV11-3 to TRBJ2-3; the match to TRBD2 covers 8 bases. The CDR3 is made up of 17 amino acids. Germline values: CDR1 SGHNT, CDR2 YENEEA. V lost 8 bases, J lost 0 bases, and 13 bases stayed unmatched. CDR3 sequence reads: CASVREGLLSSTDTQYF. In nucleotides, the CDR3 is TGTGCCAGCGTTCGGGAGGGCCTTTTATCTAGCACAGATACGCAGTATTTT.

The chain links TRBV11-3 to TRBJ2-4, with D tentatively TRBD1 or TRBD2 (5 bases each). Trimming stripped 3 bases from V and 6 bases from J, with 18 bases between. This CDR3 spans 16 amino acids. Germline CDR1 is SGHNT and CDR2 is YENEEA. CDR3 bases: TGTGCCAGCAGCTTGAGGTTGGCAGGGAGTCGAAACATTCAGTACTTC. The encoded protein is CASSLRLAGSRNIQYF.

Only a few counts were recorded for this clonotype. The chain carries TRBV29-1 and TRBJ2-7, with no clear D. The CDR3 sequence is 11 residues long. V was trimmed by 4 bases and J by 0 bases, leaving 4 bases between them. Germline V gene data show CDR1 as SQVTM and CDR2 as ANQGSEA. CDR3 in DNA: TGCAGCGTTGGGAGCTCCTACGAGCAGTACTTC. It is translated as CSVGSSYEQYF.

This clonotype appeared a few times. V usage is TRBV30 and J usage is TRBJ2-5; unclear D gene. V dropped 1 base and J dropped 2 bases, with 8 bases sitting between them. Per germline, CDR1 GTSNPN and CDR2 SVGIG (reference sequence). The CDR3 consists of 13 residues. For the CDR3, the DNA is TGTGCCTGGAGTGGGATAAATCAAGAGACCCAGTACTTC. Translation gives CAWSGINQETQYF.

This clonotype showed up many times. This chain uses TRBV25-1 with TRBJ1-6, with D tentatively TRBD1 (5 bases). Germline V gene sequence: CDR1 MGHDK, CDR2 SYGVNS. This CDR3 is built from 14 residues. The V gene lost 3 bases and the J gene lost 10 bases, with 13 bases spanning the gap. The DNA of the CDR3 is TGTGCCAGCAGTGAGTTGGGACTGGGGTCACCCCTCCACTTT. Translating it yields CASSELGLGSPLHF.

The chain couples TRBV18 to TRBJ1-1, with D tentatively TRBD1 (5 bases). The V end lost 3 bases, the J end lost 1 base, and 12 bases lay between the germline ends. Germline-derived CDR1 and CDR2 are KGHSH and LQKENI. The CDR3 is 15 amino acids. The chain's CDR3 is CASSPYGHKNTEAFF. DNA of the CDR3: TGTGCCAGCTCACCGTACGGACATAAGAACACTGAAGCTTTCTTT.

This clonotype was seen only a few times. The CDR3 sequence: CASSLRRGESYEQYF. For the CDR3, the DNA is TGTGCCAGCAGCTTGCGGAGGGGAGAGTCCTACGAGCAGTACTTC. This sequence joins TRBV7-2 and TRBJ2-7; a weak D match, TRBD2 (6 bases). The CDR3 runs to 15 residues. Deletions cut 3 bases from V and 1 base from J, with 13 bases between. Looked up from germline, CDR1 is SGHTA and CDR2 is FQGNSA. The full variable domain, rest sourced from reference TRBV7-2 and TRBJ2-7, is GAGVSQSPSNKVTEKGKDVELRCDPISGHTALYWYRQSLGQGLEFLIYFQGNSAPDKSGLPSDRFSAERTGGSVSTLTIQRTQQEDSAVYLCASSLRRGESYEQYFGPGTRLTVT.

This clonotype was counted between two and nine times. The CDR3 bases are TGTGCCAGCAGCTTAGATCCCCTTGTGAAGGGGGCTGGCAATCAGCCCCAGCATTTT. Translated: CASSLDPLVKGAGNQPQHF. This chain joins TRBV11-2 and TRBJ1-5; 7 positions match TRBD1. This CDR3 is built from 19 residues. CDR1 and CDR2 (germline): SGHAT, FQNNGV. J lost 2 bases, V lost 0 bases, and 13 bases had no gene match.

There are a few counts of this clonotype. The J gene is TRBJ1-2, the V gene TRBV14; D call uncertain. V lost 0 bases and J lost 8, with 13 bases in between. CDR3 size: 14 residues. CDR1 SGHDN and CDR2 FVKESK come from the germline V gene. The CDR3 DNA reads TGTGCCAGCAGCCAAGATGTATGGCGCGGCGGCTACACCTTC. Translating gives CASSQDVWRGGYTF.

This clonotype came up a few times. The V call is TRBV29-1, the J call TRBJ2-7, with no clear D. The ends were cut back, 4 bases at V and 2 bases at J, with 12 bases in the middle. The CDR3 extends over 13 amino acids. CDR1 is SQVTM, CDR2 ANQGSEA, per germline. CDR3 bases: TGCAGCGTTGCTACAACGGGTACCTACGAGCAGTACTTC. As protein: CSVATTGTYEQYF.

Concerning this clonotype: A much larger clonotype is one base distant, so this may be a read error. The rearrangement links TRBV11-2 to TRBJ1-1; 8 positions agree with TRBD1. The CDR3 totals 15 residues. CDR1 SGHAT and CDR2 FQNNGV come from the germline V gene. DNA for the CDR3: TGTGCCGGCAGCTTAGAGGCAGGGGGCGGGACTGAAGCTTTCTTT. It is translated as CAGSLEAGGGTEAFF.

This clonotype occurred a few times. V usage is TRBV5-5 and J usage is TRBJ2-7; D gene unclear. Germline V lookup: CDR1 SGHKS, CDR2 YYEKEE (reference sequence). The CDR3 runs 16 residues. V shed 2 bases and J shed 3 bases, with 18 bases lying between them. DNA of the CDR3: TGTGCCAGCAGCTTAAATGGGAACAATCTCCTCTACGAGCAGTACTTC. Amino acids: CASSLNGNNLLYEQYF.

This clonotype was found a few times. V and J are TRBV4-1 and TRBJ1-6, with D possibly TRBD1 on 5 matching bases. Per germline, CDR1 MGHRA and CDR2 YSYEKL. V was trimmed by 0 bases and J by 13 bases, leaving 13 bases between them. The CDR3 has 14 residues. CDR3 nucleotides: TGCGCCAGCAGCCAAGATTGGGGCCTTCACCCCCTCCACTTT. Its protein is CASSQDWGLHPLHF.

This clonotype has at least ten counts. The rearrangement joins TRBV11-2 to TRBJ2-5; 9 nucleotides agree with TRBD2. V was clipped by 0 bases and J by 4 bases; unmatched bases: 6. The V gene's germline CDR1 is SGHAT and CDR2 FQNNGV. This CDR3 spans 16 amino acids. The CDR3 loop is CASSLDWTSVPETQYF. DNA for the CDR3: TGTGCCAGCAGCTTAGATTGGACTAGCGTCCCAGAGACCCAGTACTTC.

In its sample, this clonotype was seen many times. This chain joins TRBV7-3 and TRBJ2-3; TRBD2 might be the D (6 bases). CDR1 is SGHTA, CDR2 FQGTGA, per germline. There are 19 residues in the CDR3. V was shortened by 5 bases and J by 5 bases, with 29 bases between the two germline ends. The CDR3 sequence: CASSVGGSAYQVGGDTQYF. CDR3 nucleotides: TGTGCCAGCAGCGTCGGAGGGTCTGCTTACCAGGTGGGAGGAGATACGCAGTATTTT. Full variable domain (rest looked up from reference TRBV7-3 and TRBJ2-3): GAGVSQTPSNKVTEKGKYVELRCDPISGHTALYWYRQSLGQGPEFLIYFQGTGAADDSGLPNDRFFAVRPEGSVSTLKIQRTERGDSAVYLCASSVGGSAYQVGGDTQYFGPGTRLTVL.